This TCR beta chain was sequenced during a study of T cell responses to AZD1222 COVID-19 vaccine. Profiling relied on immunoSEQ multiplex PCR, and the TCRdb table lists in-frame clones only, not all of them. Found here are about 120,000 clones, approximately 86% of them singletons; the top ten hold 2.5% to 3.5%. The CDR3 extends over 15 amino acids. V shed 4 bases and J shed 0 bases, with 13 bases lying between them. Germline V gene sequence: CDR1 SGHKS, CDR2 YYEKEE (reference sequence). The chain has TRBV5-5 and TRBJ1-1; unclear D gene. This TCR derives from an adult who received the AZD1222 COVID-19 vaccine. The sample in question was peripheral blood, obtained 28 days after the second AZD1222 dose. The CDR3 reads CASSRFGSMNTEAFF. The CDR3 DNA reads as TGTGCCAGCAGCCGGTTCGGGAGTATGAACACTGAAGCTTTCTTT.